Listed below are T cell receptor beta chains from one sample, sequenced in a study of cytomegalovirus exposure and HLA in healthy donors. The protocol was immunoSEQ multiplex PCR, while the TCRdb copy is restricted to in-frame clones and leaves out a portion. The table shows approximately 130,000 clones, with roughly 82% occurring only once. Sequenced sample: PBMCs. The receptors originated from a boy younger than 18 in good health and CMV-seronegative. The CDR3 runs from the conserved cysteine through the conserved F or W. The D gene is left open where the match is weak. Some rows mark clone size as missing; the rest say once, few, many or name a class of expanded clone.

v_gene: TRBV27; abundance: -; j_gene: TRBJ2-7; d_gene: -; CDR3aa: CASSPIGADKQYF; CDR3nt: TGTGCCAGCAGTCCCATTGGTGCAGACAAGCAGTACTTC
v_gene: TRBV9; abundance: -; j_gene: TRBJ2-2; d_gene: TRBD2; CDR3aa: CASSVGEGVGELFF; CDR3nt: TGTGCCAGCAGCGTAGGGGAGGGCGTCGGGGAGCTGTTTTTT
v_gene: TRBV4-3; abundance: -; j_gene: TRBJ2-7; d_gene: -; CDR3aa: CASSQDKGVTGYEQYF; CDR3nt: TGCGCCAGCAGCCAAGATAAGGGGGTTACTGGATACGAGCAGTACTTC
v_gene: TRBV23-1; abundance: -; j_gene: TRBJ2-6; d_gene: TRBD1; CDR3aa: CASSRPGTVGFGANVLTF; CDR3nt: TGCGCCAGCAGTCGCCCTGGGACAGTCGGATTTGGGGCCAACGTCCTGACTTTC
v_gene: TRBV5-1; abundance: -; j_gene: TRBJ1-5; d_gene: -; CDR3aa: CASSLEGVSNQPQHF; CDR3nt: TGCGCCAGCAGCTTGGAAGGGGTTAGCAATCAGCCCCAGCATTTT
v_gene: TRBV29-1; abundance: -; j_gene: TRBJ2-1; d_gene: TRBD1; CDR3aa: CSVSPGGRDEQFF; CDR3nt: TGCAGCGTTAGCCCAGGGGGCCGGGATGAGCAGTTCTTC
v_gene: TRBV18; abundance: -; j_gene: TRBJ2-2; d_gene: -; CDR3aa: CASSPPAGNTGELFF; CDR3nt: TGTGCCAGCTCACCACCGGCAGGGAATACCGGGGAGCTGTTTTTT
v_gene: TRBV2; abundance: few; j_gene: TRBJ1-1; d_gene: TRBD1; CDR3aa: CARVGQGDEAFF; CDR3nt: TGTGCCAGGGTGGGACAGGGGGATGAAGCTTTCTTT
v_gene: TRBV25-1; abundance: -; j_gene: TRBJ2-3; d_gene: -; CDR3aa: CASSEWAPAYTDTQYF; CDR3nt: TGTGCCAGCAGTGAATGGGCCCCCGCCTACACAGATACGCAGTATTTT
v_gene: TRBV7-9; abundance: once; j_gene: TRBJ1-1; d_gene: TRBD1; CDR3aa: CASSHDRDSEAFF; CDR3nt: TGTGCCAGCAGCCACGACAGGGACAGTGAAGCTTTCTTT
v_gene: TRBV30; abundance: -; j_gene: TRBJ2-6; d_gene: -; CDR3aa: CAWTKTRPSGANVLTF; CDR3nt: TGTGCCTGGACAAAAACCAGGCCCTCTGGGGCCAACGTCCTGACTTTC
v_gene: TRBV19; abundance: -; j_gene: TRBJ2-7; d_gene: -; CDR3aa: CASSIVYRDYEQYF; CDR3nt: TGTGCCAGTAGTATCGTGTACAGGGACTACGAGCAGTACTTC